This TCR beta chain was captured by sequencing in a study of control samples from healthy donors and cancer patients. Germline V lookup: CDR1 GTSNPN, CDR2 SVGIG (reference sequence). Losses at the gene ends were 4 bases for V and 11 bases for J; bases not matched to a gene: 8. The length of the CDR3 is 13 residues. TCRdb's copy holds only in-frame clones and misses some; the assay was immunoSEQ multiplex PCR. Of roughly 120,000 clones listed, more than 70% are singletons. V gene TRBV30 combines with J gene TRBJ1-4, with TRBD1 matching 9 bases. The clonotype comes from a man in his forties or fifties in good health. The sequencing input was blood. The CDR3 DNA reads as TGTGCCTGGAAGGGACAGGGTCGGTGGAAACTGTTTTTT. Protein: CAWKGQGRWKLFF.